Below, 8 T cell receptor beta chains from the same sample are listed, as sequenced in a study of regulatory T cells in long-lasting Graves disease. As for time point: newly diagnosed GD, antithyroid drugs for less than 3 months. Preparation of the TCR library used RNA extracted from PBMCs. The authors built TCR beta libraries using iRepertoire HTBI primers and Arm-PCR of CDR3 regions. TCRdb processed the multiplex PCR reads anew with MiXCR; each CDR3 protein has one entry. Of around 250,000 distinct CDR3 sequences listed, just over 20% are singletons. The starting material was peripheral blood mononuclear cells (PBMCs), obtained at new diagnosis, from a patient treated with antithyroid drugs. These receptors came from a female donor with Graves disease.

This clonotype has a count of ten or more. This sequence joins TRBV29-1 and TRBJ2-7; 11 nucleotides match TRBD2. The CDR3 spans 14 residues. CDR1 SQVTM and CDR2 ANQGSEA come from the germline V gene. The V and J ends lost 2 bases and 7 bases, in that order; junction bases with no gene match: 7. The DNA of the CDR3 is TGCAGCGTTGAACAGGCTAGCGGGGGGATTGAGCAGTACTTC. Protein product: CSVEQASGGIEQYF.

This clonotype came up a few times. The CDR3 loop is CASTAGDTGELFF. DNA for the CDR3: TGCGCCAGCACCGCAGGGGACACCGGGGAGCTGTTTTTT. The gene calls are TRBV10-1 and TRBJ2-2; weak D call: TRBD1 (6 bases). The CDR3 length is 13 residues. Germline-derived CDR1 and CDR2 are WNHNN and SYGVQD (reference sequence). Trimming stripped 7 bases from V and 3 bases from J, with 9 bases between.

This clonotype was seen repeatedly, ten times or more. The chain has TRBV3-1 and TRBJ1-1; no firm D call. Germline V gives CDR1 LGHDT, CDR2 YNNKEL (reference sequence). This CDR3 has 11 residues. V gave up 3 bases and J gave up 6 bases, with 5 bases separating them. CDR3 in DNA: TGTGCCAGCAGCCAGGCGTCTGAAGCTTTCTTT. It is translated as CASSQASEAFF.

The sample holds many counts of this clonotype. V usage is TRBV29-1 and J usage is TRBJ2-4, with D perhaps assigned TRBD1 or TRBD2 (6 bases each). Germline CDR1 reads SQVTM; CDR2 reads ANQGSEA. The CDR3 runs to 13 residues. Trimming removed 7 bases from V and 3 bases from J, with 13 bases in between. The CDR3 DNA reads TGCAGCGGGATACAGGGAGGCAAAAACATTCAGTACTTC. Encoded protein: CSGIQGGKNIQYF.

This clonotype was counted only a few times. The rearrangement links TRBV19 to TRBJ2-7, with D maybe TRBD1 (5 bases). Germline assignment: CDR1 LNHDA and CDR2 SQIVND (reference sequence). This CDR3 is 14 amino acids long. With 5 bases removed from V and 6 bases from J, the gap between germline ends came to 17 bases. CDR3 protein: CASSAAGPSGEQYF. The DNA of the CDR3 is TGTGCCAGTAGTGCAGCAGGGCCATCTGGCGAGCAGTACTTC.

This clonotype has ten or more counts. The V gene is TRBV29-1, the J gene TRBJ1-1; D is perhaps TRBD1 (6 bases). The length of the CDR3 is 14 residues. The germline V gene encodes CDR1 SQVTM and CDR2 ANQGSEA. V lost 3 bases and J 2 bases, leaving 13 bases between the germline ends. CDR3 sequence reads: CSVDPGQHNTEAFF. For the CDR3, the DNA is TGCAGCGTTGACCCTGGACAGCACAACACTGAAGCTTTCTTT.

The chain is built from TRBV4-3 and TRBJ1-2; D not resolved. Germline CDR1 is LGHNA and CDR2 is YSLEER. Trimming removed 0 bases at V and 4 bases at J, with 12 bases between. This CDR3 comprises 15 residues. CDR3 sequence (DNA): TGCGCCAGCAGCCAAGAGCAGCGCGGATTCTATGGCTACACCTTC. Protein sequence: CASSQEQRGFYGYTF.

This clonotype has a count of ten or more. The gene calls are TRBV12-3 or TRBV12-4 and TRBJ1-6, with D hard to call. Trimming took off 7 bases at V and 10 bases at J, with 14 bases between the two ends. The CDR3 consists of 13 residues. The CDR3 DNA is TGTGCCAGCAACTTGGGTGGCAGATCACCCCTCCACTTT. This translates into CASNLGGRSPLHF.